The 13 T cell receptor beta chains listed next were all sequenced from one sample in a study of blood T cell repertoires in COVID-19 (dated by TCRdb to 2020 to 2022). Libraries were built with the immunoSEQ multiplex PCR assay. The table comes from immuneACCESS by way of TCRdb, which keeps in-frame sequences with V and J called. Part of the clones is missing from these tables; in studies checked, under half for an unresolved V gene and the rest for unknown reasons. Recorded for this sample are around 220,000 clones; 85% to 90% of them occurred a single time. The ten largest clones take up 2.2% of the sample. Sequencing was done on a sample of peripheral blood. Source of these receptors: a woman in her fifties or sixties with acute or convalescent COVID-19.

This clone was observed a few times. The V and J genes are TRBV6-5 and TRBJ1-1; the D gene is possibly TRBD1 (6 bases). The CDR3 covers 14 residues. The germline gives CDR1 MNHEY, CDR2 SVGAGI. Trimming cost V 4 bases and J 0 bases, with 9 bases left between them. The CDR3 region is CASSLDSMNTEAFF. CDR3 bases: TGTGCCAGCAGTTTGGACAGCATGAACACTGAAGCTTTCTTT.

J is TRBJ2-1 and V is TRBV27, with 8 bases that match TRBD2. The CDR3 runs 14 residues. Looked up from germline, CDR1 is MNHEY and CDR2 is SMNVEV (reference sequence). The V gene end was trimmed by 6 bases and the J gene end by 7 bases; junction bases not matched to a gene: 8. CDR3 residues: CASRPSGSGNEQFF. DNA of the CDR3: TGTGCCAGCAGGCCTAGCGGGTCCGGAAATGAGCAGTTCTTC.

The rearrangement links TRBV24-1 to TRBJ1-5; D is unclear. Trimming removed 0 bases from V and 2 bases from J, with 10 bases in between. Germline loops: CDR1 KGHDR, CDR2 SFDVKD. CDR3 length: 16 amino acids. The CDR3 DNA sequence: TGTGCCACCAGTGATTTGCTCGGACTAGGCAATCAGCCCCAGCATTTT. This gives the protein CATSDLLGLGNQPQHF.

V is TRBV27 and J is TRBJ2-5, with 9 bases lining up with TRBD2. The junction had 8 bases not matched to a gene; V was cut back by 5 bases and J by 7 bases. The CDR3 is 14 residues long. The germline CDR1 and CDR2 sequences are MNHEY and SMNVEV (reference sequence). The CDR3 loop reads CASSNPAGGGTQYF. The CDR3 region has the DNA TGTGCCAGCAGTAACCCAGCGGGGGGCGGGACCCAGTACTTC.

The chain employs TRBV6-5 and TRBJ1-1; 10 bases line up with TRBD1. The V segment lost 7 bases and the J segment 3 bases; nucleotides outside the gene matches: 8. Germline V lookup: CDR1 MNHEY, CDR2 SVGAGI. CDR3 length equals 15 residues. Here the CDR3 DNA reads TGTGCCAGCACCTATTCCGGGACAGGGGACACTGAAGCTTTCTTT. This encodes CASTYSGTGDTEAFF.

This clone was observed a single time. CDR3 DNA sequence: TGTGCCAGCATTACACAGGCCCGGACTAACTATGGCTACACCTTC. It codes for CASITQARTNYGYTF. This chain joins TRBV28 and TRBJ1-2, with a weak D call TRBD1 (5 bases). Trimming stripped 7 bases from V and 0 bases from J, with 15 bases between. Germline loops: CDR1 MDHEN, CDR2 SYDVKM. The CDR3 covers 15 residues.

This clone was counted a few times. V usage is TRBV18 and J usage is TRBJ2-6; D remains ambiguous. Germline V gene sequence: CDR1 KGHSH, CDR2 LQKENI. This CDR3 region has 15 residues. Trimming pared 2 bases from V and 0 bases from J, leaving 5 bases between. CDR3 loop: CASSPTGSGANVLTF. CDR3 in DNA: TGTGCCAGCTCACCAACCGGCTCTGGGGCCAACGTCCTGACTTTC.

The CDR3 is CASSGPGQEAFF. DNA for the CDR3: TGTGCCAGCTCGGGGCCAGGGCAGGAGGCTTTCTTT. The rearrangement joins TRBV18 to TRBJ1-1; possibly TRBD1 for D (5 bases). From germline, CDR1 is KGHSH and CDR2 LQKENI. V dropped 6 bases and J dropped 11 bases, with 16 bases sitting between them. The CDR3 totals 12 residues. The variable domain in full, with the rest retrieved from reference TRBV18 and TRBJ1-1, is NAGVMQNPRHLVRRRGQEARLRCSPMKGHSHVYWYRQLPEEGLKFMVYLQKENIIDESGMPKERFSAEFPKEGPSILRIQQVVRGDSAAYFCASSGPGQEAFFGQGTRLTVV.

The chain carries TRBV10-1 and TRBJ1-3; possibly TRBD1 for D (5 bases). V shed 2 bases and J shed 0 bases, with 8 bases lying between them. CDR1 and CDR2 from the germline V gene are WNHNN and SYGVQD (reference sequence). This CDR3 has 15 amino acids. In nucleotides, the CDR3 is TGCGCCAGCAGTGAGAATCAGGGCTCTGGAAACACCATATATTTT. This encodes CASSENQGSGNTIYF.

This chain joins TRBV6-2 or TRBV6-3 and TRBJ2-5; 12 bases align to TRBD2. This CDR3 spans 18 amino acids. Germline trimming cut 3 bases from V and 5 bases from J; bases unmatched to any gene: 13. Germline V gene sequence: CDR1 MNHEY, CDR2 SVGEGT. CDR3 in amino acids: CASSYLWLAGGPWETQYF. For the CDR3, the DNA is TGTGCCAGCAGTTATTTATGGCTAGCGGGAGGGCCGTGGGAGACCCAGTACTTC.

J is TRBJ1-2 and V is TRBV7-2; TRBD1 is a possible D gene (5 bases). CDR1 and CDR2 from the germline V gene are SGHTA and FQGNSA. The ends were cut back, 3 bases at V and 2 bases at J, with 10 bases in the middle. The CDR3 totals 14 residues. The CDR3 sequence: CASSLAGRNYGYTF. In nucleotides, the CDR3 is TGTGCCAGCAGCTTGGCGGGACGGAACTATGGCTACACCTTC.

This clone appeared once. The chain has TRBV6-5 and TRBJ2-7, with a weak D call TRBD2 (6 bases). This CDR3 has 12 amino acids. V was clipped by 8 bases and J by 1 base, with 9 bases between them. Germline values: CDR1 MNHEY, CDR2 SVGAGI. The chain's CDR3 is CASGRFSYEQYF. The CDR3 nucleotides read TGTGCCAGCGGGAGGTTTTCCTACGAGCAGTACTTC.

The V call is TRBV18, the J call TRBJ2-6; 7 bases fit TRBD1. CDR3 length equals 16 residues. In germline, CDR1 is KGHSH, CDR2 LQKENI. The ends lost 2 bases at V and 4 bases at J; junction bases unmatched: 5. In DNA form, the CDR3 reads TGTGCCAGCTCACCAGTACAGGGGTACGGGGCCAACGTCCTGACTTTC. Translated: CASSPVQGYGANVLTF.